This is a list of T cell receptor beta chains from one sample in a study of cytomegalovirus exposure and HLA in healthy donors. Some clones are missing from TCRdb's copy, which holds only in-frame ones; the method was immunoSEQ multiplex PCR. The sample gives around 98,000 clones, around 85% of which show up once; about 4% is in the top ten. The sample comprised PBMCs. The receptors were sampled from a young woman in good health and CMV-seronegative. Both conserved end residues are part of each CDR3. Fields, in order: V gene, D gene, J gene, clone size, CDR3 DNA, CDR3 protein. The D gene is left open where the match is weak. Some rows have no size entry. The others give once, few or many, or a class for an expanded clone.

>TRBV6-5|-|TRBJ1-2|-
TGTGCCAGCTCCCAGGGTACCTATGGCTACACCTTC
CASSQGTYGYTF
>TRBV27|-|TRBJ2-4|few
TGTGCCAGCAGTTTAAATAGCGGCACTCCAAACATTCAGTACTTC
CASSLNSGTPNIQYF
>TRBV5-1|TRBD2|TRBJ2-7|-
TGCGCCAGCAGCTCGGGACTAGCGGGAGTGGCCTACGAGCAGTACTTC
CASSSGLAGVAYEQYF
>TRBV6-5|-|TRBJ1-1|-
TGTGCCAGCGGCATCTTCCGTGAAGCTTTCTTT
CASGIFREAFF
>TRBV2|-|TRBJ2-2|-
TGTGCCAGCAGTGTTCAGAACACCGGGGAGCTGTTTTTT
CASSVQNTGELFF
>TRBV5-5|-|TRBJ1-2|-
TGTGCCAGCAGCCTCGACACGTATGGCTACACCTTC
CASSLDTYGYTF
>TRBV7-3|-|TRBJ2-2|-
TGTGCCAGCAGCTTTGACGGGAGAACCGGGGAGCTGTTTTTT
CASSFDGRTGELFF
>TRBV5-4|TRBD1|TRBJ2-7|-
TGTGCCAGCAGCACAGTCCAGGACAGGGCCTACGAGCAGTACTTC
CASSTVQDRAYEQYF
>TRBV2|TRBD1|TRBJ1-6|-
TGTGCCAGCTCCGGGACAGACAATTCACCCCTCCACTTT
CASSGTDNSPLHF
>TRBV19|TRBD2|TRBJ2-2|-
TGTGCCAGCAGACTAGCGGCGGTAACCGGGGAGCTGTTTTTT
CASRLAAVTGELFF
>TRBV28|-|TRBJ2-1|-
TGTGCCAGCAGTTTATTCGAAACAGGGAAGGCCTACAATGAGCAGTTCTTC
CASSLFETGKAYNEQFF
>TRBV6-1|-|TRBJ1-5|-
TGTGCCAGCGACACGGGATATCAGCCCCAGCATTTT
CASDTGYQPQHF
>TRBV7-8|TRBD2|TRBJ2-1|once
TGTGCCAGCAGACTAAGCGGGAGGTCCTACAATGAGCAGTTCTTC
CASRLSGRSYNEQFF
>TRBV5-5|-|TRBJ1-5|-
TGTGCCAGCAGCCCACGAGAGTACAATCAGCCCCAGCATTTT
CASSPREYNQPQHF
>TRBV19|-|TRBJ2-6|once
TGTGCCAGTAGAATACCAGCTGGGGCCAACGTCCTGACTTTC
CASRIPAGANVLTF
>TRBV5-1|TRBD1|TRBJ2-7|-
TGCGCCAGCAGCTCACGGGACAGTCCCTACGAGCAGTACTTC
CASSSRDSPYEQYF
>TRBV19|-|TRBJ1-2|-
TGTGCCAGTAGCGGACAGTTAAGCTATGGCTACACCTTC
CASSGQLSYGYTF